One T cell receptor beta chain is described in this entry. No antigen is known for it. Clones were read by immunoSEQ multiplex PCR, and TCRdb kept only the in-frame ones, dropping some. The table has tens of thousands of clones, roughly 96% seen once. These data belong to a study of siplizumab effects on memory and regulatory T cells. Notes on the study in general: Reactions containing siplizumab showed mappable alloreactive CD4+ clones averaging approximately 75% Treg-derived, versus approximately 28% in controls.

Sequencing of unstimulated naive, memory, effector memory and TEMRA subsets was performed in three donor pairs. The sequence came from a human donor in good health. Sequencing was done on a sample of naive CD4+ T cells sorted from blood.

The CDR3 loop is CAAQMGLAGQETQYF. The CDR3 DNA is TGTGCCGCCCAGATGGGACTAGCGGGCCAAGAGACCCAGTACTTC. The rearrangement joins TRBV15 to TRBJ2-5; 12 bases match TRBD2. The CDR3 is made up of 15 amino acids. Germline CDR1 LNHNV, CDR2 YYDKDF (reference sequence). Losses at the gene ends were 11 bases for V and 1 base for J; bases not matched to a gene: 8.